This T cell receptor beta chain was captured by sequencing in a study of response to subunit inactivated influenza vaccine. General study findings and limits: The authors suggested that few new T cells are recruited per seasonal influenza vaccination.

TCRdb re-called the RT-PCR reads with MiXCR, one entry per CDR3 protein. The sample holds about 650,000 distinct CDR3 sequences, 12% to 15% seen once. Regarding this clonotype: As yet, its antigen is unknown.

Germline CDR1 reads MGHRA; CDR2 reads YSYEKL. This CDR3 spans 15 amino acids. With 4 bases clipped from V and 6 bases from J, the junction kept 7 bases outside the gene matches. The material was PBMCs from blood, obtained 14 to 15 days before vaccination. This sequence was found in a man in his fifties or sixties who received an inactivated influenza vaccine. The chain carries TRBV4-1 and TRBJ1-5, with 9 bases aligning to TRBD1. CDR3 protein: CASSRTQGASQPQHF. The CDR3 DNA reads TGCGCCAGCAGCCGTACACAGGGGGCTAGTCAGCCCCAGCATTTT.